This entry concerns a single T cell receptor (beta chain). Its target is unknown. The CDR3 totals 13 residues. V shed 3 bases and J 4 bases; nucleotides not matched to a gene: 3. CDR1 is MDHEN, CDR2 SYDVKM, per germline. Time point denoted: week 5, during vaccination. What each vaccine dose contained was 300 ug of mutant IDH1 20-mer peptide, accompanied by topical imiquimod. This record belongs to a study of a mutant IDH1 vaccine in newly diagnosed glioma. Overall study: Vaccinations were initiated 4-6 weeks following radiotherapy alone, or were given together with temozolomide cycles.

TCRdb keeps only in-frame clones here, not all; method: immunoSEQ multiplex PCR. The table records around 36,000 clones, approximately 91% of them present only once. Here the sequenced sample was PBMCs, taken from a glioma patient whose treatment included an IDH1 peptide vaccine. The chain joins TRBV28 to TRBJ2-7, with TRBD1 identical over 7 bases. The receptor's source is a man aged 50-59 years with glioma. The CDR3 spells CASSLKGAYEQYF. The CDR3 DNA reads TGTGCCAGCAGTTTGAAGGGGGCGTACGAGCAGTACTTC.